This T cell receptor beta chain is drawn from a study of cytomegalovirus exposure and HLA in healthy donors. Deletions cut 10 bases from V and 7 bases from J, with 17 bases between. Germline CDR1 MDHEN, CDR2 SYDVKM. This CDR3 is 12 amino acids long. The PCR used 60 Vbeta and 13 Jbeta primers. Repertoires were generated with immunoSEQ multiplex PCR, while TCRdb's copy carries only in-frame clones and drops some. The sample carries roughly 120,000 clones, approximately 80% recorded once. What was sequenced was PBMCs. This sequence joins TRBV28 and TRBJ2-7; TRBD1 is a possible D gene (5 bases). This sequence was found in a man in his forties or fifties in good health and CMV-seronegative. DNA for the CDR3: TGTGCCACCCATTTCAGGGTTGGGGAGCAGTACTTC. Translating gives CATHFRVGEQYF.